The 11 T cell receptor beta chains below were found in one sample sequenced in a study of blood T cell repertoires in COVID-19. TCRdb's copy holds only in-frame clones and misses some; the assay was immunoSEQ multiplex PCR. The sample includes about 170,000 clones, just over 90% of them seen just once. The sequenced sample was peripheral blood. The receptors stem from a man between 18 and 35 years old with COVID-19, enrolled during active disease.

The chain uses TRBV5-5 and TRBJ2-5; D is undetermined. The CDR3 extends over 13 amino acids. CDR1 SGHKS and CDR2 YYEKEE come from the germline V gene (reference sequence). V lost 2 bases to trimming and J lost 5 bases, with 10 bases between them. CDR3 sequence (DNA): TGTGCCAGCAGCTTCCCGGGTGACGAGACCCAGTACTTC. Amino acid sequence: CASSFPGDETQYF.

The chain joins TRBV5-6 to TRBJ2-7; maybe TRBD1 (6 bases). Trimming removed 3 bases from V and 3 bases from J, with 22 bases in between. The CDR3 sequence is 17 residues long. Germline V gives CDR1 SGHDT, CDR2 YYEEEE. CDR3 sequence reads: CASSSRWRGQTFYEQYF. The CDR3, as DNA: TGTGCCAGCAGCTCCCGATGGCGCGGACAGACCTTCTACGAGCAGTACTTC.

The V call is TRBV10-3, the J call TRBJ2-7, with 7 bases fitting TRBD2. V lost 5 bases to trimming and J lost 2 bases; unmatched junction nucleotides: 12. The CDR3 runs 16 residues. Germline CDR1 ENHRY, CDR2 SYGVKD. The CDR3 spells CAISRVAGGGPYEQYF. The CDR3 bases are TGTGCCATCAGTCGAGTAGCTGGGGGAGGGCCCTACGAGCAGTACTTC.

This clone was detected once. J is TRBJ2-1 and V is TRBV6-5; possibly TRBD2 for D (5 bases). The CDR3 spans 13 residues. Germline CDR1 MNHEY, CDR2 SVGAGI. Trimming left V 7 bases short and J 1 base short, with 8 bases between. The chain's CDR3 is CASKSGSYNEQFF. DNA for the CDR3: TGTGCCAGCAAATCGGGATCCTACAATGAGCAGTTCTTC.

The rearrangement uses TRBV19 and TRBJ1-5; no clear D gene. The germline V and J ends were trimmed by 6 bases and 3 bases, with 9 bases remaining between them. The CDR3 contains 13 residues. The V gene's germline CDR1 is LNHDA and CDR2 SQIVND (reference sequence). CDR3 DNA: TGTGCCAGTAGGTGGCAGGTCAATCAGCCCCAGCATTTT. It codes for CASRWQVNQPQHF.

The chain is built from TRBV6-1 and TRBJ2-7, with unresolved D. The V end was cut by 1 base, the J end by 5 bases, with 9 bases between. This CDR3 has 13 residues. Germline values: CDR1 MNHNS, CDR2 SASEGT. The CDR3 sequence: CASSEVGANEQYF. Here the CDR3 DNA reads TGTGCCAGCAGTGAAGTAGGAGCAAACGAGCAGTACTTC.

The chain uses TRBV6-5 and TRBJ1-6; D is possibly TRBD1 (6 bases). Germline V lookup: CDR1 MNHEY, CDR2 SVGAGI. The ends were cut back, 8 bases at V and 12 bases at J, with 20 bases in the middle. The CDR3 loop spans 14 amino acids. The CDR3 reads CASALGGALVPLHF. CDR3 in DNA: TGTGCCAGCGCTCTGGGGGGGGCCTTAGTACCCCTCCACTTT.

This sequence joins TRBV19 and TRBJ2-1; 16 bases fit TRBD2. With 7 bases clipped from V and 6 bases from J, the junction kept 6 bases outside the gene matches. The CDR3 contains 16 residues. CDR1 and CDR2 (germline): LNHDA, SQIVND (reference sequence). CDR3 amino acids: CASTGLAGGMGNEQFF. The CDR3, as DNA: TGTGCCAGTACGGGACTAGCGGGAGGGATGGGCAATGAGCAGTTCTTC.

The chain couples TRBV2 to TRBJ1-2, with D tentatively TRBD1 (6 bases). From germline, CDR1 is SNHLY and CDR2 FYNNEI. The CDR3 has 15 residues. V was cut by 7 bases and J by 3 bases, with 18 bases left in between. The CDR3 sequence: CASTLADRLYYGYTF. In DNA, the CDR3 is TGTGCCAGCACCCTCGCCGACAGGTTATACTATGGCTACACCTTC.

This chain uses TRBV28 with TRBJ2-7; 9 nucleotides match TRBD1. Germline CDR1 is MDHEN and CDR2 is SYDVKM. V shed 7 bases, J shed 6 bases, and the junction held 19 bases outside the gene matches. This CDR3 spans 17 amino acids. CDR3 protein: CASKIGGFGTGPGEQYF. CDR3 nucleotides: TGTGCCAGCAAAATCGGAGGCTTCGGGACAGGGCCAGGCGAGCAGTACTTC.

The chain uses TRBV6-5 and TRBJ2-7, with D possibly being TRBD2 (6 bases). Germline CDR1 reads MNHEY; CDR2 reads SVGAGI. The CDR3 runs 13 residues. V gave up 2 bases and J gave up 7 bases, with 12 bases separating them. For the CDR3, the DNA is TGTGCCAGCAGTTACGGTCCCCTAGCGGAGCAGTACTTC. As protein: CASSYGPLAEQYF.